This entry describes one TCR beta chain. Its target is unknown. This sample was taken from a study of cytomegalovirus exposure and HLA in healthy donors. Broader study findings: TCR beta chain V- and J-gene trimming was linked, in a later analysis, to a missense variant in DCLRE1C. In vitro, three CMV-associated chains proved specific for CMV antigens.

Germline-derived CDR1 and CDR2 are SGHVS and FQNEAQ. The length of the CDR3 is 12 residues. V lost 4 bases, J lost 14 bases, and 9 bases stayed unmatched. A multiplex PCR was run with 60 Vbeta primers and 13 Jbeta primers. Profiled with immunoSEQ multiplex PCR; TCRdb holds only in-frame clones, not every one. The sample includes about 130,000 clones, approximately 80% of them seen just once. This chain links TRBV7-8 with TRBJ1-2; 8 positions agree with TRBD1. The TCR comes from a man aged 30 to 39 in good health and CMV-seropositive. Sequencing was performed on PBMCs. The CDR3 region is CASSYLDRAKTF. The DNA for the CDR3 is TGTGCCAGCAGCTATTTGGACAGGGCAAAAACCTTC.